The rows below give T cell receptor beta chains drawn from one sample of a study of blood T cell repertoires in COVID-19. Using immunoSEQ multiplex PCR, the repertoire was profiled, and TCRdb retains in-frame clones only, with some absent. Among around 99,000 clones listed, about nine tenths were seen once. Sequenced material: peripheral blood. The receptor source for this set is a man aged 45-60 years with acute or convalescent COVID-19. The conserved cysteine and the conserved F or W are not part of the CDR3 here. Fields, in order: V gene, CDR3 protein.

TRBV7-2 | ASSSPTYTGPDEAF
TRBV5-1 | ASSGQGPTNEKLF
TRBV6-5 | ASSYVGLAGYNEQF
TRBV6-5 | ASRAGTGGVSEQF
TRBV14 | ASSQRYNYGYT
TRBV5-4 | ASSPSITDPHTWDTQY
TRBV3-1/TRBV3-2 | ASSRQSNYEQY
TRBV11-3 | ASSSPGAQNTEAF
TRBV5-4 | ASRVLAGGLNEQY
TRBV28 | ASSTYSANYGYT
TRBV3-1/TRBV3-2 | ASSQGRLAGAGELF
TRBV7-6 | ASSPSRGSGTDTQY
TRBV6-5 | ASSYLRQGSYGYT
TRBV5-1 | ASSVGVSSYEQY
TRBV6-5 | ASRKTFQETQY
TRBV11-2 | ASSFRLAGGDNEQF
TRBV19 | ASSPGWLAGHTDTQY
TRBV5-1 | ASTTSGQGSPEAF
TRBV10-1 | ASNAGLGQPQH
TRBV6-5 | ASRWGQFSNQPQH
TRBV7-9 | ASSLYRAYGYT
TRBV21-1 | ASARYRGRSPLH
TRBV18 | ASSPGFSNQPQH
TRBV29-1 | GTGSGNTIY
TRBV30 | AWSVSDSWNTEAF
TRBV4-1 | ASSQVEEDEQY
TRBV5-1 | ASSLNPPGGPRDTGELF
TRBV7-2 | ASSSPRDRGLYEQY
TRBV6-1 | ASSVRVYGGTGELF
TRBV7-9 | ASAQGYGNTIY
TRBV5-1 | ASSSSPLSYEQY